Listed here are 26 T cell receptor beta chains from one sample, sequenced in a study of blood T cells in healthy people across ages. Next came a second PCR, run for about 6 to 12 cycles, which used a sample-barcoded 5' primer along with a J-beta primer mix. TCRdb redid the calling of the 5' RACE reads with MiXCR, one entry per CDR3 protein. The sample contains about 1 million distinct CDR3 sequences, around 45% of which appear only once. The specimen was blood. The receptor source for this set is a woman aged 55-69 years in good health.

This clonotype was observed once. The gene calls are TRBV10-2 and TRBJ2-4; D unclear. The J call may be in error: the DNA end matches TRBJ2-7 better. CDR3 size: 12 residues. Germline CDR1 WSHSY, CDR2 SAAADI. Here the CDR3 reads CASRELSSEQYF. CDR3 bases: TGCGCCAGCAGGGAACTTAGTAGCGAGCAGTACTTC.

The rearrangement links TRBV5-8 to TRBJ1-1; D might be TRBD1 (5 bases). CDR3 length: 17 amino acids. In germline, CDR1 is SGHTS, CDR2 YDEGEE. The V gene lost 0 bases and the J gene lost 3 bases, with 18 bases spanning the gap. DNA for the CDR3: TGTGCCAGCAGCTTGGCGACCCGTGGGGGATCGGACACTGAAGCTTTCTTT. Its translation is CASSLATRGGSDTEAFF.

This chain links TRBV10-3 with TRBJ2-3; tentative D call: TRBD2 (6 bases). Germline V gene sequence: CDR1 ENHRY, CDR2 SYGVKD. The CDR3 has 13 residues. With 2 bases removed from V and 6 bases from J, the gap between germline ends came to 9 bases. Here the CDR3 reads CAISEREKDTQYF. In DNA form, the CDR3 reads TGTGCCATCAGTGAGCGGGAGAAGGATACGCAGTATTTT.

This chain links TRBV29-1 with TRBJ2-7, with 13 bases that match TRBD2. Germline CDR1 SQVTM, CDR2 ANQGSEA. Trimming took 5 bases from V and 7 from J; bases not matched to a gene: 26. The CDR3 loop spans 20 amino acids. CDR3 sequence reads: CSVQPIPSTGTSGVGVEQYF. The DNA of the CDR3 is TGCAGCGTTCAACCTATCCCCAGCACCGGGACTAGCGGGGTCGGGGTTGAGCAGTACTTC.

The chain uses TRBV27 and TRBJ2-5; D unresolved. Germline V gives CDR1 MNHEY, CDR2 SMNVEV (reference sequence). This CDR3 region has 12 residues. Trimming removed 7 bases at V and 2 bases at J, with 8 bases between. CDR3 amino acids: CASTSTQETQYF. In DNA, the CDR3 is TGTGCCAGCACCTCGACTCAAGAGACCCAGTACTTC.

The chain carries TRBV10-3 and TRBJ2-4; D is perhaps TRBD1 (6 bases). Trimming left V 10 bases short and J 1 base short, with 20 bases between. Germline lookup yields CDR1 ENHRY and CDR2 SYGVKD. This CDR3 has 16 residues. CDR3 region: CANGTGNNLAKNIQYF. The CDR3 nucleotides are TGTGCCAACGGAACAGGGAATAATCTCGCCAAAAACATTCAGTACTTC.

This sequence joins TRBV2 and TRBJ2-1; D might be TRBD1 or TRBD2, each matching 6 bases. The CDR3 totals 15 residues. The V gene's germline CDR1 is SNHLY and CDR2 FYNNEI. V was trimmed by 8 bases and J by 6 bases, leaving 20 bases between them. Here the CDR3 reads CASRKGGGTLNEQFF. DNA of the CDR3: TGTGCCAGCCGAAAGGGGGGCGGGACTCTCAATGAGCAGTTCTTC.

V and J are TRBV25-1 and TRBJ1-1; D is perhaps TRBD1 (5 bases). The V gene lost 0 bases and the J gene lost 4 bases, with 6 bases spanning the gap. CDR1 is MGHDK and CDR2 is SYGVNS in the germline V gene. The CDR3 sequence is 13 residues long. CDR3 sequence: CASSEYRGTEAFF. The CDR3 DNA sequence: TGTGCCAGCAGTGAATATAGGGGCACTGAAGCTTTCTTT. The whole variable domain, remainder taken from reference TRBV25-1 and TRBJ1-1, is EADIYQTPRYLVIGTGKKITLECSQTMGHDKMYWYQQDPGMELHLIHYSYGVNSTEKGDLSSESTVSRIRTEHFPLTLESARPSHTSQYLCASSEYRGTEAFFGQGTRLTVV.

This clonotype was picked up a small number of times. The J gene is TRBJ2-7, the V gene TRBV7-2; TRBD1 matches at 7 bases. Germline V gene lookup returns CDR1 SGHTA and CDR2 FQGNSA. The CDR3 is 14 residues long. With 5 bases clipped from V and 6 bases from J, the junction kept 10 bases outside the gene matches. CDR3 sequence (DNA): TGTGCCAGCAGCCTTAAGACAGGGTTGGGCGAGCAGTACTTC. Protein product: CASSLKTGLGEQYF.

The chain joins TRBV2 to TRBJ2-4; D gene uncertain. The J call is uncertain, as TRBJ2-7 better fits the DNA end. Germline lookup yields CDR1 SNHLY and CDR2 FYNNEI. The CDR3 length is 13 residues. The CDR3 DNA is TGTGCCAGCAGTGTCCAACAAGGGAACGAGCAGTACTTC. Translated: CASSVQQGNEQYF.

The chain couples TRBV7-8 to TRBJ2-5, with D possibly being TRBD1 (6 bases). CDR3 length equals 14 residues. V was trimmed by 5 bases and J by 2 bases, leaving 12 bases between them. Germline-derived CDR1 and CDR2 are SGHVS and FQNEAQ. DNA of the CDR3: TGTGCCAGCAGCCTTCAGGGGTGGCAAGAGACCCAGTACTTC. It is translated as CASSLQGWQETQYF. Based on the CDR3 plus reference TRBV7-8 and TRBJ2-5, the full variable domain is GAGVSQSPRYKVAKRGQDVALRCDPISGHVSLFWYQQALGQGPEFLTYFQNEAQLDKSGLPSDRFFAERPEGSVSTLKIQRTQQEDSAVYLCASSLQGWQETQYFGPGTRLLVL.

Only a few counts were recorded for this clonotype. This chain links TRBV2 with TRBJ2-7, with 11 nucleotides matching TRBD1. After removal of 6 bases from V and 3 bases from J, the junction contained 7 bases not matched to a gene. This CDR3 region has 15 residues. Germline CDR1 and CDR2: SNHLY and FYNNEI. The CDR3 bases are TGTGCCAGCAGCTCTCCGGGACAGGGGGTCTACGAGCAGTACTTC. This codes for CASSSPGQGVYEQYF.

As for this clonotype: A read error is possible here, since a much larger clone lies one base away. V is TRBV7-2 and J is TRBJ2-5, with D possibly called TRBD1 or TRBD2 (6 bases each). The CDR3 contains 15 residues. The germline V and J ends were trimmed by 2 bases and 11 bases, with 21 bases remaining between them. Germline values: CDR1 SGHTA, CDR2 FQGNSA. The CDR3 sequence is CASSLIGDGGNEQYF. CDR3 DNA sequence: TGTGCCAGCAGCTTAATTGGCGACGGGGGCAATGAGCAGTACTTC.

The V call is TRBV29-1, the J call TRBJ2-3, with 7 bases aligning to TRBD1. The CDR3 sequence is 19 residues long. Per germline, CDR1 SQVTM and CDR2 ANQGSEA. V dropped 0 bases and J dropped 5; count of bases not matched to a gene: 20. The CDR3 sequence: CSVEDPAGTVLDSRDTQYF. The CDR3 DNA is TGCAGCGTTGAAGACCCTGCCGGGACAGTGTTAGACTCGAGAGATACGCAGTATTTT.

The chain combines TRBV20-1 with TRBJ1-5; TRBD1 matches at 9 bases. In germline, CDR1 is DFQATT, CDR2 SNEGSKA (reference sequence). The CDR3 is 15 amino acids. Trimming cost V 4 bases and J 3 bases; bases outside gene matches: 7. This chain's CDR3 is CSATSQGAVNQPQHF. As DNA, the CDR3 is TGCAGTGCTACCTCACAGGGGGCGGTCAATCAGCCCCAGCATTTT.

V and J are TRBV12-3 or TRBV12-4 and TRBJ2-3, with D perhaps matching TRBD1 (5 bases). The CDR3 loop spans 15 amino acids. The ends were cut back, 4 bases at V and 0 bases at J, with 11 bases in the middle. In DNA, the CDR3 is TGTGCCAGCAGTTACCAGGGATCTAGCACAGATACGCAGTATTTT. This translates into CASSYQGSSTDTQYF.

The V and J genes are TRBV28 and TRBJ2-1; weak D call: TRBD2 (5 bases). This CDR3 is 11 amino acids long. CDR1 and CDR2 from the germline V gene are MDHEN and SYDVKM. CDR3 sequence reads: CAGGLLNEQFF. The CDR3 DNA sequence: TGTGCAGGCGGGCTCCTTAATGAGCAGTTCTTC.

The rearrangement uses TRBV3-1 and TRBJ2-1; no firm D call. V was clipped by 0 bases and J by 4 bases, with 16 bases between them. Germline CDR1 and CDR2: LGHDT and YNNKEL (reference sequence). CDR3 size: 17 residues. This chain's CDR3 is CASSQDLSRKGYNEQFF. CDR3 coding DNA: TGTGCCAGCAGCCAAGATTTATCTAGAAAAGGGTACAATGAGCAGTTCTTC.

In its sample, this clonotype was seen many times. This chain links TRBV6-1 with TRBJ2-5; TRBD2 aligns across 10 bases. Germline-derived CDR1 and CDR2 are MNHNS and SASEGT. CDR3 size: 17 residues. V gave up 5 bases and J gave up 5 bases; unmatched junction bases: 14. DNA for the CDR3: TGTGCCAGCAGTCCCCGGTCTAGCGGGAGTCGGGGGGAGACCCAGTACTTC. Protein product: CASSPRSSGSRGETQYF.

CDR3 nucleotides: TGCGCCAGCAAAACGGGGAAACTAGCGGGAGCTGTTATGGAGACCCAGTACTTC. Its translation is CASKTGKLAGAVMETQYF. The rearrangement joins TRBV10-2 to TRBJ2-5; TRBD2 agrees at 11 bases. CDR1 WSHSY and CDR2 SAAADI come from the germline V gene. This CDR3 is 18 amino acids long. V gave up 7 bases and J gave up 5 bases; unmatched junction bases: 18.

This clonotype was detected a few times. The chain uses TRBV20-1 and TRBJ2-3; 7 bases are shared with TRBD2. With 3 bases clipped from V and 2 bases from J, the junction kept 5 bases outside the gene matches. The CDR3 is 14 residues long. In germline, CDR1 is DFQATT, CDR2 SNEGSKA (reference sequence). The DNA for the CDR3 is TGCAGTGCTAGTGCTAGCGGTTACACAGATACGCAGTATTTT. As protein: CSASASGYTDTQYF.

This chain's CDR3 is CATSRVGDNQPQHF. The CDR3 DNA reads TGTGCCACCAGCAGGGTGGGGGACAATCAGCCCCAGCATTTT. The chain couples TRBV15 to TRBJ1-5; D might be TRBD1 (5 bases). There are 14 residues in the CDR3. Germline V gives CDR1 LNHNV, CDR2 YYDKDF (reference sequence). Trimming took off 3 bases at V and 3 bases at J, with 9 bases between the two ends.

J is TRBJ1-1 and V is TRBV3-1; D ambiguous. V lost 0 bases and J 3 bases, leaving 8 bases between the germline ends. Germline lookup yields CDR1 LGHDT and CDR2 YNNKEL (reference sequence). There are 14 residues in the CDR3. The CDR3 loop is CASSQDGWDTEAFF. In nucleotides, the CDR3 is TGTGCCAGCAGCCAAGATGGCTGGGACACTGAAGCTTTCTTT.

The chain carries TRBV6-6 and TRBJ2-7; D not resolved. From germline, CDR1 is MNHNY and CDR2 SVGAGI (reference sequence). CDR3 size: 14 residues. Deletions cut 0 bases from V and 7 bases from J, with 13 bases between. CDR3: CASSYSVELGEQYF. The CDR3 DNA reads as TGTGCCAGCAGTTACTCGGTGGAGTTGGGGGAGCAGTACTTC.

CDR3 residues: CASSEETGGSEQFF. For the CDR3, the DNA is TGTGCCAGCAGTGAAGAGACAGGGGGCAGTGAGCAGTTCTTC. V and J are TRBV25-1 and TRBJ2-1; 10 bases line up with TRBD1. The CDR3 contains 14 residues. Trimming took 2 bases from V and 9 from J; bases not matched to a gene: 4. CDR1 and CDR2 (germline): MGHDK, SYGVNS.

The chain carries TRBV12-3 or TRBV12-4 and TRBJ1-5; D is undetermined. Trimming took 2 bases from V and 0 from J, leaving 11 bases between them. This CDR3 has 16 amino acids. The DNA for the CDR3 is TGTGCCAGCAGTTTACGGAACCTTTATAGCAATCAGCCCCAGCATTTT. Its protein product is CASSLRNLYSNQPQHF.